This T cell receptor (beta chain) was sequenced in a study of cytomegalovirus exposure and HLA in healthy donors. The PCR used 60 Vbeta and 13 Jbeta primers. Profiling relied on immunoSEQ multiplex PCR, and the TCRdb table lists in-frame clones only, not all of them. This sample carries approximately 110,000 clones, over 70% of them seen once, and the ten largest clones take about 6%. This CDR3 is 16 amino acids long. Germline lookup yields CDR1 SGHTA and CDR2 FQGNSA. V was pared by 1 base and J by 2 bases, with 6 bases of the junction left unmatched. The rearrangement uses TRBV7-2 and TRBJ2-7; 9 nucleotides line up with TRBD2. The clonotype comes from a male donor in good health and CMV-seronegative. Input material: PBMCs. The CDR3 bases are TGTGCCAGCAGCTTAGGGTCTAGCGGGATACCCTACGAGCAGTACTTC. Its translation: CASSLGSSGIPYEQYF.